This T cell receptor (beta chain) appears in the sequencing data of a study of cytomegalovirus exposure and HLA in healthy donors. Overall study findings and caveats: As confirmed in vitro, a few CMV-associated chains were specific for CMV antigens. For presence/absence analyses, sequencing depth was assumed to be roughly uniform across donors. Analysis was performed later, and it showed HLA-associated TCR beta chains to be more clonally expanded than equally common others.

The V segment lost 8 bases and the J segment 4 bases; nucleotides outside the gene matches: 6. Germline V gene sequence: CDR1 MDHEN, CDR2 SYDVKM. The CDR3 contains 13 residues. PCR was performed using 60 Vbeta and 13 Jbeta primers. Clones were read by immunoSEQ multiplex PCR, and TCRdb kept only the in-frame ones, dropping some. The repertoire holds roughly 140,000 clones, with about 80% as singletons. Details on this clone: The antigen is undetermined.

Sequenced input: PBMCs. The genes are TRBV28 and TRBJ2-7; 9 positions match TRBD2. The receptor was isolated from a woman between 35 and 50 years old in good health and CMV-seropositive. The CDR3 loop is CASVGLARYEQYF. The CDR3 bases are TGTGCCAGCGTAGGACTAGCGAGGTACGAGCAGTACTTC.